This T cell receptor beta chain was sequenced for a study of blood T cell repertoires in COVID-19. In germline, CDR1 is LGHNT, CDR2 FRNRAP. The CDR3 extends over 15 amino acids. The V gene lost 3 bases and the J gene lost 8 bases, with 17 bases spanning the gap. Assay used: immunoSEQ multiplex PCR; TCRdb lists only in-frame clones, some missing. The sample lists approximately 160,000 clones, roughly 80% occurring once. Specimen: peripheral blood. The receptor's source is a man between 65 and 79 years old with acute or convalescent COVID-19. This sequence joins TRBV12-5 and TRBJ2-1; the D gene is possibly TRBD1 (6 bases). The CDR3 nucleotides read TGTGCTAGTGGTTTTACAGGGACATCTAACTATGAGCAGTTCTTC. Protein: CASGFTGTSNYEQFF.